The present TCR beta chain was sequenced within a study of T cells in Graves' hyperthyroidism and ophthalmopathy. Using RNA transcripts as the source, TCR beta CDR3 regions were amplified. First-round RT-PCR of the TCR CDR3 relied on the HTBI primer set. In TCRdb, the multiplex PCR reads were re-called with MiXCR into one record per CDR3 protein. The sample includes 500,000 to 800,000 distinct CDR3 sequences, around 15% of them seen just once. This clonotype was observed at least ten times. The CDR3 is 14 amino acids. Deletions cut 7 bases from V and 1 base from J, with 13 bases between. Per germline, CDR1 MNHNS and CDR2 SASEGT.

The chain carries TRBV6-1 and TRBJ2-5; unclear D gene. The sample comprised blood. The sequence was collected from a woman between 45 and 60 years old with Graves' ophthalmopathy. The CDR3 here is CASIARHSQETQYF. CDR3 coding DNA: TGTGCCAGCATAGCCCGACACTCCCAAGAGACCCAGTACTTC.